The 32 T cell receptor beta chains below were found in one sample sequenced in a study of a mutant IDH1 vaccine in newly diagnosed glioma. The time point was: week 11, during vaccination. Topical imiquimod was applied with each vaccine dose, which held 300 ug of mutant IDH1 20-mer peptide. Data came from immunoSEQ multiplex PCR; TCRdb stores just in-frame clones and leaves some out. The table shows about 52,000 clones, with 75% to 95% occurring only once. These TCRs are of unknown antigen specificity. The material was PBMCs, obtained from a glioma patient whose treatment included an IDH1 peptide vaccine. These TCRs come from a man aged 50 to 60 with glioma.

The chain is built from TRBV30 and TRBJ1-5; D might be TRBD1 (5 bases). From germline, CDR1 is GTSNPN and CDR2 SVGIG (reference sequence). The CDR3 is made up of 14 amino acids. Trimming removed 5 bases at V and 1 base at J, with 12 bases between. This CDR3 is CAWVRTLSNQPQHF. The CDR3 nucleotides read TGTGCCTGGGTGCGGACACTGAGCAATCAGCCCCAGCATTTT.

This rearrangement joins TRBV7-2 to TRBJ1-5; D is ambiguous. V was shortened by 5 bases and J by 2 bases, with 10 bases between the two germline ends. CDR3 length equals 14 residues. Per the germline V gene, CDR1 is SGHTA and CDR2 is FQGNSA. The CDR3 here is CASSPDQGNQPQHF. CDR3 in DNA: TGTGCCAGCAGCCCCGACCAAGGCAATCAGCCCCAGCATTTT.

This chain links TRBV5-1 with TRBJ2-7; 8 bases map to TRBD1. The trim removed 2 bases at V and 1 base at J, leaving 2 bases unmatched. CDR3 length: 14 amino acids. The germline CDR1 and CDR2 sequences are SGHRS and YFSETQ. CDR3 sequence: CASSLDRGSYEQYF. CDR3 coding DNA: TGCGCCAGCAGCTTAGACAGGGGATCCTACGAGCAGTACTTC.

V usage is TRBV15 and J usage is TRBJ2-7, with TRBD1 identical over 8 bases. Germline lookup yields CDR1 LNHNV and CDR2 YYDKDF (reference sequence). V lost 5 bases to trimming and J lost 4 bases; unmatched junction nucleotides: 7. This CDR3 region has 14 residues. The chain's CDR3 is CATSFDRGKYEQYF. The CDR3 coding sequence is TGTGCCACCAGCTTCGACAGGGGAAAATACGAGCAGTACTTC.

Only one count was recorded for this clone. The genes are TRBV10-2 and TRBJ1-4; perhaps TRBD1 as D (5 bases). The V end was cut by 6 bases, the J end by 0 bases, with 8 bases between. CDR3 size: 14 residues. The V gene's germline CDR1 is WSHSY and CDR2 SAAADI. The DNA for the CDR3 is TGCGCCAGCAGGGGGGGGGCAACTAATGAAAAACTGTTTTTT. Its translation: CASRGGATNEKLFF.

This chain joins TRBV5-4 and TRBJ2-3; D ambiguous. Trimming removed 5 bases at V and 6 bases at J, with 10 bases between. Germline CDR1 reads SGHNT; CDR2 reads YYREEE (reference sequence). The CDR3 spans 12 residues. Here the CDR3 DNA reads TGTGCCAGCAGGTACGACACGGATACGCAGTATTTT. Translation gives CASRYDTDTQYF.

This clone was detected once. This rearrangement joins TRBV6-5 to TRBJ2-3, with 8 positions matching TRBD2. The CDR3 runs 15 residues. V lost 6 bases and J lost 3; bases outside the gene matches: 8. Germline CDR1 and CDR2: MNHEY and SVGAGI. The CDR3 DNA reads TGTGCCAGCAGACCTTTGCCGGGGGGGACAGATACGCAGTATTTT. Its protein is CASRPLPGGTDTQYF.

CDR3 residues: CATSRIRDTVREQYF. CDR3 DNA: TGTGCCACCAGCCGAATCCGGGATACCGTACGTGAGCAGTACTTC. The chain uses TRBV15 and TRBJ2-7, with D tentatively TRBD2 (5 bases). The germline V and J ends were trimmed by 5 bases and 7 bases, with 21 bases remaining between them. Germline CDR1 LNHNV, CDR2 YYDKDF (reference sequence). The CDR3 contains 15 residues.

This clone was detected once. The gene calls are TRBV11-1 and TRBJ1-1; no clear D gene. Trimming removed 6 bases at V and 0 bases at J, with 11 bases between. This CDR3 region has 14 residues. Germline V gene data show CDR1 as SGHAT and CDR2 as FQDESV (reference sequence). The CDR3: CASSPTQVNTEAFF. The CDR3 bases are TGTGCCAGCAGTCCAACCCAGGTGAACACTGAAGCTTTCTTT.

This chain connects TRBV7-6 to TRBJ1-1, with D perhaps matching TRBD1 (5 bases). V was trimmed by 1 base and J by 3 bases, leaving 12 bases between them. Germline CDR1 is SGHVS and CDR2 is FNYEAQ. The CDR3 is 15 residues long. Written as DNA, the CDR3 is TGTGCCAGCAGCTTAGGACGGGGGGAGGACACTGAAGCTTTCTTT. Its protein product is CASSLGRGEDTEAFF.

The chain employs TRBV7-2 and TRBJ1-1, with a tentative D call TRBD1 (6 bases). Germline V gene sequence: CDR1 SGHTA, CDR2 FQGNSA. V was clipped by 5 bases and J by 0 bases, with 10 bases between them. CDR3 length: 14 residues. CDR3: CASSQNRVNTEAFF. The CDR3 DNA sequence: TGTGCCAGCAGCCAAAACAGGGTGAACACTGAAGCTTTCTTT.

This chain uses TRBV6-5 with TRBJ1-5; TRBD1 aligns across 8 bases. The germline V gene encodes CDR1 MNHEY and CDR2 SVGAGI. With 5 bases clipped from V and 5 bases from J, the junction kept 5 bases outside the gene matches. The CDR3 loop spans 14 amino acids. The CDR3 here is CASSRQGAHQPQHF. CDR3 DNA: TGTGCCAGCAGTCGGCAGGGGGCGCATCAGCCCCAGCATTTT.

CDR3 bases: TGTGCCAGCAGTGGGACTAGCGGGCCAGATACGCAGTATTTT. It yields the protein CASSGTSGPDTQYF. The chain couples TRBV9 to TRBJ2-3; 12 nucleotides match TRBD2. V shed 5 bases and J 4 bases; nucleotides not matched to a gene: 2. Germline V gene data show CDR1 as SGDLS and CDR2 as YYNGEE. This CDR3 is built from 14 residues.

The chain uses TRBV5-4 and TRBJ1-1; D ambiguous. Germline V gene sequence: CDR1 SGHNT, CDR2 YYREEE (reference sequence). This CDR3 has 14 residues. V lost 5 bases and J lost 4, with 15 bases in between. DNA for the CDR3: TGTGCCAGCAGGCTCCAGAATCGGGGCACTGAAGCTTTCTTT. Translation gives CASRLQNRGTEAFF.

This chain uses TRBV10-1 with TRBJ2-3; weak D call: TRBD1 (6 bases). This CDR3 contains 15 residues. V was clipped by 5 bases and J by 1 base, with 13 bases between them. Germline CDR1 and CDR2: WNHNN and SYGVQD (reference sequence). CDR3 protein: CASSKKTGRTDTQYF. As DNA, the CDR3 is TGCGCCAGCAGTAAAAAAACAGGGCGCACAGATACGCAGTATTTT.

This clone has a single count. This chain connects TRBV7-9 to TRBJ2-2; possibly TRBD2 for D (5 bases). This CDR3 comprises 16 residues. The germline V gene encodes CDR1 SEHNR and CDR2 FQNEAQ (reference sequence). V was trimmed by 2 bases and J by 4 bases, leaving 14 bases between them. Here the CDR3 reads CASSLPEGWGTGELFF. In DNA form, the CDR3 reads TGTGCCAGCAGCTTACCCGAGGGCTGGGGCACCGGGGAGCTGTTTTTT.

The chain combines TRBV30 with TRBJ1-2, with D uncertain. Germline values: CDR1 GTSNPN, CDR2 SVGIG (reference sequence). V was trimmed by 0 bases and J by 1 base, leaving 12 bases between them. This CDR3 spans 15 amino acids. The CDR3 region has the DNA TGTGCCTGGAGTGTACCGCCAAGGGATAACTATGGCTACACCTTC. Amino acid sequence: CAWSVPPRDNYGYTF.

This chain uses TRBV27 with TRBJ1-4; no firm D call. V lost 3 bases and J 4 bases, leaving 9 bases between the germline ends. The CDR3 is made up of 14 amino acids. CDR1 is MNHEY, CDR2 SMNVEV, per germline (reference sequence). CDR3 residues: CASSLKRNNEKLFF. CDR3 nucleotides: TGTGCCAGCAGTTTGAAACGGAATAATGAAAAACTGTTTTTT.

The chain links TRBV14 to TRBJ2-7; D gene ambiguous. This CDR3 has 12 residues. The V end was cut by 3 bases, the J end by 3 bases, with 6 bases between. The germline V gene has CDR1 SGHDN and CDR2 FVKESK. The CDR3 is CASSQASYEQYF. The CDR3 DNA sequence: TGTGCCAGCAGCCAGGCCAGCTACGAGCAGTACTTC.

V usage is TRBV5-4 and J usage is TRBJ1-1, with no clear D. The germline V gene has CDR1 SGHNT and CDR2 YYREEE (reference sequence). Trimming removed 0 bases from V and 4 bases from J, with 7 bases in between. The CDR3 contains 13 residues. The CDR3 region has the DNA TGTGCCAGCAGCTTGGGGGAGGGCACTGAAGCTTTCTTT. It translates to CASSLGEGTEAFF. Full variable domain (outside the CDR3, taken from reference TRBV5-4 and TRBJ1-1): ETGVTQSPTHLIKTRGQQVTLRCSSQSGHNTVSWYQQALGQGPQFIFQYYREEENGRGNFPPRFSGLQFPNYSSELNVNALELDDSALYLCASSLGEGTEAFFGQGTRLTVV.

The chain carries TRBV15 and TRBJ2-6; 7 bases are shared with TRBD1. This CDR3 spans 16 amino acids. With 3 bases clipped from V and 4 bases from J, the junction kept 6 bases outside the gene matches. Per germline, CDR1 LNHNV and CDR2 YYDKDF (reference sequence). The CDR3 bases are TGTGCCACCAGCAGTCAGACAGGGCTCGGGGCCAACGTCCTGACTTTC. This encodes CATSSQTGLGANVLTF. Complete variable domain (other parts from reference TRBV15 and TRBJ2-6): DAMVIQNPRYQVTQFGKPVTLSCSQTLNHNVMYWYQQKSSQAPKLLFHYYDKDFNNEADTPDNFQSRRPNTSFCFLDIRSPGLGDTAMYLCATSSQTGLGANVLTFGAGSRLTVL.

This rearrangement joins TRBV5-6 to TRBJ2-7; TRBD1 aligns across 10 bases. This CDR3 is 14 amino acids long. Germline-derived CDR1 and CDR2 are SGHDT and YYEEEE. J was trimmed by 2 bases and V by 3 bases; bases with no gene match: 2. The CDR3 region is CASSWDRGTYEQYF. The DNA for the CDR3 is TGTGCCAGCAGCTGGGACAGGGGTACCTACGAGCAGTACTTC.

The chain carries TRBV6-5 and TRBJ1-2; weak D call: TRBD1 (5 bases). CDR3 length equals 12 residues. Germline V CDR1 and CDR2: MNHEY, SVGAGI. V was shortened by 3 bases and J by 6 bases, with 8 bases between the two germline ends. CDR3 nucleotides: TGTGCCAGCAGTTATCAGGGCCATGGCTACACCTTC. Encoded protein: CASSYQGHGYTF.

The chain uses TRBV29-1 and TRBJ2-7, with TRBD1 identical over 9 bases. With V trimmed by 4 bases and J by 6 bases, 7 bases remained unmatched. CDR1 SQVTM and CDR2 ANQGSEA come from the germline V gene. The CDR3 is 13 residues long. CDR3 DNA: TGCAGCGTTGGGACAGGGGTGAGAGCCGAGCAGTACTTC. Its protein product is CSVGTGVRAEQYF.

The V call is TRBV9, the J call TRBJ1-4; 10 bases match TRBD1. V lost 0 bases, J lost 9 bases, and 11 bases stayed unmatched. CDR3 length: 17 amino acids. Germline CDR1 SGDLS, CDR2 YYNGEE. In nucleotides, the CDR3 is TGTGCCAGCAGCGTAGAAGGACAGGGGGGAAGTAAACAAAAACTGTTTTTT. Translating it yields CASSVEGQGGSKQKLFF. Full variable domain (rest looked up from reference TRBV9 and TRBJ1-4): DSGVTQTPKHLITATGQRVTLRCSPRSGDLSVYWYQQSLDQGLQFLIQYYNGEERAKGNILERFSAQQFPDLHSELNLSSLELGDSALYFCASSVEGQGGSKQKLFFGSGTQLSVL.

The gene calls are TRBV5-6 and TRBJ1-1, with D unclear. The CDR3 is 14 amino acids. Trimming stripped 3 bases from V and 1 base from J, with 10 bases between. Germline values: CDR1 SGHDT, CDR2 YYEEEE. The CDR3 loop reads CASSSWGSNTEAFF. The CDR3 DNA reads TGTGCCAGCAGCTCCTGGGGTTCGAACACTGAAGCTTTCTTT.

The genes are TRBV19 and TRBJ2-1, with TRBD2 matching 7 bases. J was trimmed by 7 bases and V by 10 bases; bases with no gene match: 13. Germline CDR1 LNHDA, CDR2 SQIVND (reference sequence). This CDR3 spans 14 amino acids. This CDR3 reads CATRRGGSGNEQFF. CDR3 coding DNA: TGTGCCACCCGAAGGGGAGGGTCAGGGAATGAGCAGTTCTTC.

The chain employs TRBV9 and TRBJ2-3; D tentatively reads TRBD1 or TRBD2 (6 bases each). Germline V gene lookup returns CDR1 SGDLS and CDR2 YYNGEE. The CDR3 runs to 17 residues. Deletions cut 1 base from V and 0 bases from J, with 15 bases between. CDR3 residues: CASSVLAGGRSTDTQYF. The CDR3 DNA reads TGTGCCAGCAGCGTATTGGCCGGGGGCCGGAGCACAGATACGCAGTATTTT.

The rearrangement joins TRBV28 to TRBJ1-6; no definite D call. This CDR3 region has 15 residues. Germline V gene lookup returns CDR1 MDHEN and CDR2 SYDVKM. V was clipped by 3 bases and J by 0 bases, with 6 bases between them. Written as DNA, the CDR3 is TGTGCCAGCAGTTTCAAGAGCTCCTATAATTCACCCCTCCACTTT. Translating gives CASSFKSSYNSPLHF.

The chain employs TRBV9 and TRBJ2-7, with D uncertain. Germline lookup yields CDR1 SGDLS and CDR2 YYNGEE. Trimming cost V 3 bases and J 3 bases, with 16 bases left between them. The CDR3 totals 15 residues. The CDR3 here is CASSASDVGYYEQYF. As DNA, the CDR3 is TGTGCCAGCAGCGCATCAGACGTCGGCTACTACGAGCAGTACTTC.

The V and J genes are TRBV5-1 and TRBJ2-7; a possible D gene is TRBD1 (6 bases). Trimming cost V 4 bases and J 11 bases, with 16 bases left between them. CDR3 length: 12 residues. The germline CDR1 and CDR2 sequences are SGHRS and YFSETQ. Here the CDR3 DNA reads TGCGCCAGCAGCACAAACAGGGAAAAAAAGTACTTC. Its protein product is CASSTNREKKYF.

This chain links TRBV11-3 with TRBJ1-5; D may be TRBD1 (5 bases). The CDR3 extends over 16 amino acids. The germline V gene encodes CDR1 SGHNT and CDR2 YENEEA. V gave up 5 bases and J gave up 5 bases, with 19 bases separating them. Here the CDR3 reads CASSGGVEERDQPQHF. As DNA, the CDR3 is TGTGCCAGCAGCGGGGGAGTCGAAGAGAGGGATCAGCCCCAGCATTTT.